This T cell receptor beta chain was identified during a study of cytomegalovirus exposure and HLA in healthy donors. V dropped 3 bases and J dropped 4; count of bases not matched to a gene: 2. This CDR3 region has 15 residues. CDR1 is MNHNS, CDR2 SASEGT, per germline. Notes on the study in general: Cytomegalovirus-associated status was assigned to approximately 160 TCR beta chains. Confirmation in vitro established that a few CMV-associated chains were specific for CMV antigens. A subsequent analysis found that TCR clusters from the first cohort also tended to co-occur in the approximately 130 validation repertoires, with 90% to 95% of cluster scores above 0.

The donors belonged to the roughly 110-subject validation cohort, separate from the 666-subject first cohort. Here immunoSEQ multiplex PCR was the method, and the copy in TCRdb shows in-frame clones only, minus some. The sample lists about 250,000 clones; approximately 90% were seen once. Points on this clone: Its target is unknown.

The sample consisted of PBMCs. This receptor was taken from a man aged 18 to 35 in good health and CMV-seronegative. The chain joins TRBV6-1 to TRBJ2-3; TRBD2 agrees at 12 bases. Here the CDR3 reads CASSDSSGGADTQYF. Here the CDR3 DNA reads TGTGCCAGCAGTGACTCTAGCGGGGGGGCAGATACGCAGTATTTT.